This T cell receptor (beta chain) was identified in a study of blood T cell repertoires in COVID-19. Study-level background: The United States, Italy and Spain were the sources of the acute and convalescent COVID-19 samples. T cells, B-cell-depleted T cells, or PBMCs provided the cDNA or gDNA that served as material.

The protocol was immunoSEQ multiplex PCR, while the TCRdb copy is restricted to in-frame clones and leaves out a portion. The sample yields around 270,000 clones, roughly 84% seen once. The V end lost 4 bases, the J end lost 3 bases, and 13 bases lay between the germline ends. This CDR3 is built from 14 residues. Germline CDR1 and CDR2: MNHEY and SVGEGT. The sample comprised peripheral blood. The sequence came from a person aged 65 to 79 with COVID-19, enrolled during active disease. This chain uses TRBV6-2 or TRBV6-3 with TRBJ2-7; no firm D call. The CDR3 DNA is TGTGCCAGCAGTTTTATCCCCCCGGGCTACGAGCAGTACTTC. Translated: CASSFIPPGYEQYF.